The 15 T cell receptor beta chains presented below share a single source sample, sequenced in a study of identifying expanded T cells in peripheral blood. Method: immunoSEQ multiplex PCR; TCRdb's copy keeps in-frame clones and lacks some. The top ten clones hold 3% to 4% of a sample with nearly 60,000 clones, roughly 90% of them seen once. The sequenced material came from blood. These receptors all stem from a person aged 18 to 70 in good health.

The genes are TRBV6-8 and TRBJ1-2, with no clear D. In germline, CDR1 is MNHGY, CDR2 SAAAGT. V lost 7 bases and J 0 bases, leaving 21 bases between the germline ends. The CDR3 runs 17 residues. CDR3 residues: CASIIPLFNGPNYGYTF. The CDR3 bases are TGTGCCAGCATCATCCCGCTATTCAACGGCCCTAACTATGGCTACACCTTC.

The CDR3 DNA reads TGTGCCAGCAGTCGCCTCCACACCACAGATACGCAGTATTTT. Amino acid sequence: CASSRLHTTDTQYF. V gene TRBV2 combines with J gene TRBJ2-3; D is undetermined. This CDR3 is built from 14 residues. Looked up from germline, CDR1 is SNHLY and CDR2 is FYNNEI. The V end was cut by 5 bases, the J end by 2 bases, with 11 bases between. Supplemented by reference TRBV2 and TRBJ2-3, the full variable domain reads EPEVTQTPSHQVTQMGQEVILRCVPISNHLYFYWYRQILGQKVEFLVSFYNNEISEKSEIFDDQFSVERPDGSNFTLKIRSTKLEDSAMYFCASSRLHTTDTQYFGPGTRLTVL.

As DNA, the CDR3 is TGTGCCAGAGAGACAGGACTAGCCCAGTTCTTC. Translating gives CARETGLAQFF. J is TRBJ2-1 and V is TRBV19; 8 bases align to TRBD2. V was pared by 9 bases and J by 13 bases, with 8 bases of the junction left unmatched. Germline V CDR1 and CDR2: LNHDA, SQIVND (reference sequence). The CDR3 covers 11 residues.

The CDR3 region has the DNA TGTGCCAGCAGCTCGTCGGGGGAGGGATCCTACGAGCAGTACTTC. Translating it yields CASSSSGEGSYEQYF. This chain uses TRBV9 with TRBJ2-7; 7 bases line up with TRBD2. V lost 4 bases, J lost 1 base, and 8 bases stayed unmatched. This CDR3 has 15 residues. Germline V gene sequence: CDR1 SGDLS, CDR2 YYNGEE. The full variable domain, its missing parts supplied by reference TRBV9 and TRBJ2-7, is DSGVTQTPKHLITATGQRVTLRCSPRSGDLSVYWYQQSLDQGLQFLIQYYNGEERAKGNILERFSAQQFPDLHSELNLSSLELGDSALYFCASSSSGEGSYEQYFGPGTRLTVT.

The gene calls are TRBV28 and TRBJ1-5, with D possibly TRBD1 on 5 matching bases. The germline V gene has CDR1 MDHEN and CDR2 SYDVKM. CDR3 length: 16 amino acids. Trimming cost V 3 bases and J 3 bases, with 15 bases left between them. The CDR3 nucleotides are TGTGCCAGCAGTTTCTCATATGGGACTACCAATCAGCCCCAGCATTTT. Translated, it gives CASSFSYGTTNQPQHF.

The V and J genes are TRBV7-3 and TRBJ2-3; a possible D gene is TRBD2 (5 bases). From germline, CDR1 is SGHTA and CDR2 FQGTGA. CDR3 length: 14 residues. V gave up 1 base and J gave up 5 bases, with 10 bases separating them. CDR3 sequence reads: CASSLKAGLDTQYF. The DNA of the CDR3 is TGTGCCAGCAGCTTAAAGGCGGGTTTAGATACGCAGTATTTT.

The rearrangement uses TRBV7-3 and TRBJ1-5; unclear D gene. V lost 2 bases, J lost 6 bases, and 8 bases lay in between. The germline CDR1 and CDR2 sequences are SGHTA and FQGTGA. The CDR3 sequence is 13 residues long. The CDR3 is CASSLQPGQPQHF. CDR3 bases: TGTGCCAGCAGCTTACAGCCTGGTCAGCCCCAGCATTTT.

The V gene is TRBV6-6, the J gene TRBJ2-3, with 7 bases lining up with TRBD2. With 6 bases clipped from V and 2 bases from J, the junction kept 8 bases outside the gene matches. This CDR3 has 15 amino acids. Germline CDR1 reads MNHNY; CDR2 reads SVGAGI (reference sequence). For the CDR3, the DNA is TGTGCCAGCAGAACAACCGGGACTATCACAGATACGCAGTATTTT. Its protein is CASRTTGTITDTQYF.

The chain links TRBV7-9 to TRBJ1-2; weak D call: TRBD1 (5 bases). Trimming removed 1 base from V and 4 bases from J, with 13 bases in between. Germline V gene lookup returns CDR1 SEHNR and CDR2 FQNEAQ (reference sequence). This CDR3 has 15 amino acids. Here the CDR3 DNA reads TGTGCCAGCAGCTTAGATTTGGCTACAGGCTATGGCTACACCTTC. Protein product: CASSLDLATGYGYTF.

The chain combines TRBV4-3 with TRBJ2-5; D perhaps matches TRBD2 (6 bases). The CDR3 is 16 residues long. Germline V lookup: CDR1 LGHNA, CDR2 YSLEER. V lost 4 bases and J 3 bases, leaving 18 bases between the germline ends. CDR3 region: CASSLHRDFSKETQYF. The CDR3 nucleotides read TGCGCCAGCAGCCTACATCGGGACTTTAGTAAAGAGACCCAGTACTTC.

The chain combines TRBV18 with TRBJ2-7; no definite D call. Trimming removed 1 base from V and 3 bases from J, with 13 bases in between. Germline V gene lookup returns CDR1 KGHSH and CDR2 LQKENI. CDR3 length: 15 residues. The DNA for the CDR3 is TGTGCCAGCTCACCACTCAGGACGGATCTCTACGAGCAGTACTTC. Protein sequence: CASSPLRTDLYEQYF.

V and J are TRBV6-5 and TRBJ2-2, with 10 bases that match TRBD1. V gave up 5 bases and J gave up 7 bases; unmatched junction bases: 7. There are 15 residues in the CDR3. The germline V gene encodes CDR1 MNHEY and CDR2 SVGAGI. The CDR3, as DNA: TGTGCCAGCAGTCCCGGGACAGGGGCGGGCGGGGAGCTGTTTTTT. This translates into CASSPGTGAGGELFF.

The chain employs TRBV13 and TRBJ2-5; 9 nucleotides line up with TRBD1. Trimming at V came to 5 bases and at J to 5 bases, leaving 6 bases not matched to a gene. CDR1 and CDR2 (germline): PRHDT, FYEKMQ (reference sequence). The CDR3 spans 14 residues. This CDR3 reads CASSRTGQGETQYF. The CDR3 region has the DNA TGTGCCAGCAGCCGGACGGGACAGGGTGAGACCCAGTACTTC.

CDR3 loop: CAISARQGNSPLHF. The CDR3 DNA reads as TGTGCCATCTCCGCAAGACAGGGTAATTCACCCCTCCACTTT. The genes are TRBV6-6 and TRBJ1-6; 7 positions match TRBD1. After removal of 10 bases from V and 6 bases from J, the junction contained 9 bases not matched to a gene. The CDR3 loop spans 14 amino acids. Per germline, CDR1 MNHNY and CDR2 SVGAGI (reference sequence).

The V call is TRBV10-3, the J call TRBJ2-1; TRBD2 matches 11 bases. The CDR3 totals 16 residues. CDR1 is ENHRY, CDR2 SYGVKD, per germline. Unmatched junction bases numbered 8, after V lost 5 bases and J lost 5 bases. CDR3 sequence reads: CAISTLAGGPHNEQFF. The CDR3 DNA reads TGTGCCATCAGTACCTTAGCGGGGGGGCCTCACAATGAGCAGTTCTTC.